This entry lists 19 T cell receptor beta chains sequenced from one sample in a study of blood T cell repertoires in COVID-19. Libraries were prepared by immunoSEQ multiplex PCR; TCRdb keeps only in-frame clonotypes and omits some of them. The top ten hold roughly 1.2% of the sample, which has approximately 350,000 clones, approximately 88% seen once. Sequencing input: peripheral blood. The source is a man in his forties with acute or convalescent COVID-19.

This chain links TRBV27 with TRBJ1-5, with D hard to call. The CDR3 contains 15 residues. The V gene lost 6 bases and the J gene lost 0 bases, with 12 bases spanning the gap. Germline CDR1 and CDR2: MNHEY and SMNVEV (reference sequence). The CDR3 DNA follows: TGTGCCAGCAGGAACTCAGGATCTAGCAATCAGCCCCAGCATTTT. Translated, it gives CASRNSGSSNQPQHF.

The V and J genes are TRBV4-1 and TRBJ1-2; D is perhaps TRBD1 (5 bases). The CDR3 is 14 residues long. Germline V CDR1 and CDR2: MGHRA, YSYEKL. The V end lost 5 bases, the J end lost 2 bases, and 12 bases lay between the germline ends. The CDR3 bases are TGCGCCAGCAGCTCCCCTGGGGCCAACTATGGCTACACCTTC. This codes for CASSSPGANYGYTF.

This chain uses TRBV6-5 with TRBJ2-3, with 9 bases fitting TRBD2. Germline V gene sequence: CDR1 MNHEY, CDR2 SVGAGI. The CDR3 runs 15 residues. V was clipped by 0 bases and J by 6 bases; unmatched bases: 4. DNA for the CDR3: TGTGCCAGCAGTTACTCGGCGGGAGGGCCCGATACGCAGTATTTT. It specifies CASSYSAGGPDTQYF.

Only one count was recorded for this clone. The CDR3 DNA sequence: TGTGCCTGGAGTCCTCTCCGGAGTTCGCAGTTCTTC. Translating gives CAWSPLRSSQFF. The rearrangement joins TRBV30 to TRBJ2-1, with D unclear. The CDR3 extends over 12 amino acids. The germline V gene has CDR1 GTSNPN and CDR2 SVGIG (reference sequence). V was clipped by 2 bases and J by 12 bases, with 14 bases between them.

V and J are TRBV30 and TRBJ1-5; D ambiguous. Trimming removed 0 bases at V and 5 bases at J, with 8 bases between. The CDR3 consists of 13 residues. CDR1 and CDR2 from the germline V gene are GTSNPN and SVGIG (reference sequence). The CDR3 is CAWSVRGDQPQHF. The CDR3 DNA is TGTGCCTGGAGTGTTCGGGGAGATCAGCCCCAGCATTTT.

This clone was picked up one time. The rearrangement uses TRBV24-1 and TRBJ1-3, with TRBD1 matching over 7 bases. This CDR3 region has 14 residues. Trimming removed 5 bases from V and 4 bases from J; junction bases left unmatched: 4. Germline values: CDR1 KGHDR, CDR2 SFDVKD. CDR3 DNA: TGTGCCACCAGTGGCGGGACAGAAGGAAACACCATATATTTT. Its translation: CATSGGTEGNTIYF.

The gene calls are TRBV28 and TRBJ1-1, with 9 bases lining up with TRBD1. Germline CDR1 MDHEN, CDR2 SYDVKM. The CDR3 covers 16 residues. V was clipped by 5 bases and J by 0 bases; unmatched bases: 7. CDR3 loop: CASSPGQGPMNTEAFF. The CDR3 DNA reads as TGTGCCAGCAGTCCCGGACAGGGGCCTATGAACACTGAAGCTTTCTTT.

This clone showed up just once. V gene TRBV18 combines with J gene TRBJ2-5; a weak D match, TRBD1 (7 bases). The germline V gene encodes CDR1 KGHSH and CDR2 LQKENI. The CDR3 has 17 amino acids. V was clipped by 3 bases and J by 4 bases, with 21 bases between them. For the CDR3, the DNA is TGTGCCAGCTCACCGGGGCTGACTAGAGAGGGGGCAGAGACCCAGTACTTC. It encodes CASSPGLTREGAETQYF.

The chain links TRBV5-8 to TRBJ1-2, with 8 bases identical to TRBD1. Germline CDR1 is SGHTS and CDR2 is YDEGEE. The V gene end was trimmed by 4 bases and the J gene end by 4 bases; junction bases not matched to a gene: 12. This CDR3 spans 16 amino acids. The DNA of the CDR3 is TGTGCCAGCAGCGCGGGGGATATGGACAGGGCCTATGGCTACACCTTC. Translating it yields CASSAGDMDRAYGYTF.

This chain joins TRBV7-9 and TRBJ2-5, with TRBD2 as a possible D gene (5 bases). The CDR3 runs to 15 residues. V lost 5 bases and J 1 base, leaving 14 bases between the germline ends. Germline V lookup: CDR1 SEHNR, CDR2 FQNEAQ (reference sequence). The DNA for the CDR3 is TGTGCCAGCAGCGAGAGGGTCGGGTCCCAAGAGACCCAGTACTTC. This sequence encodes CASSERVGSQETQYF. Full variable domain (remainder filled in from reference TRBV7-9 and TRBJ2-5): DTGVSQNPRHKITKRGQNVTFRCDPISEHNRLYWYRQTLGQGPEFLTYFQNEAQLEKSRLLSDRFSAERPKGSFSTLEIQRTEQGDSAMYLCASSERVGSQETQYFGPGTRLLVL.

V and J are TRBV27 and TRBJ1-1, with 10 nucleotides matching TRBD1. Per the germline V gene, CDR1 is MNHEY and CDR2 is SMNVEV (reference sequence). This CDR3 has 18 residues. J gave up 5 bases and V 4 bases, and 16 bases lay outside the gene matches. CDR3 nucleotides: TGTGCCAGCAGTTCCTATATGAGACAGGGGGCGCCAAGGACTGAAGCTTTCTTT. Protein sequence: CASSSYMRQGAPRTEAFF.

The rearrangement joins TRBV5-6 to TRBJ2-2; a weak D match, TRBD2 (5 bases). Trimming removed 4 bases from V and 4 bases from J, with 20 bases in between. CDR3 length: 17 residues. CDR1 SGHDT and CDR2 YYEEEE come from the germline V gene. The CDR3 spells CASSEMTLPSTTGELFF. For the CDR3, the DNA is TGTGCCAGCAGCGAGATGACCTTACCTAGCACCACCGGGGAGCTGTTTTTT.

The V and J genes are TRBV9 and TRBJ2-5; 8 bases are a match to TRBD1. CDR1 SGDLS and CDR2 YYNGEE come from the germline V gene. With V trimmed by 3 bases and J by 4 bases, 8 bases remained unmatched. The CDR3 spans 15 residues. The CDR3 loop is CASSADRVFGETQYF. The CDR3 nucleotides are TGTGCCAGCAGCGCGGACAGGGTTTTCGGAGAGACCCAGTACTTC.

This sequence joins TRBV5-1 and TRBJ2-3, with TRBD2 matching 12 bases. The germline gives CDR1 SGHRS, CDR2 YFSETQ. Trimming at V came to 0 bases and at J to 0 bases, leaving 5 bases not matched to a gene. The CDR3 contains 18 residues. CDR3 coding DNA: TGCGCCAGCAGCTTGGAGACTAGCGGGGGTCTTAGCACAGATACGCAGTATTTT. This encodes CASSLETSGGLSTDTQYF.

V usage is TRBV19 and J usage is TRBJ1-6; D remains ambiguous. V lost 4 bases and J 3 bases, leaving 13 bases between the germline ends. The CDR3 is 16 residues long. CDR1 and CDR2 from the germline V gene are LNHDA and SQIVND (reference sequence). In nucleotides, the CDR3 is TGTGCCAGTAGTAGGGCACTGGGCCTCTATAATTCACCCCTCCACTTT. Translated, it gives CASSRALGLYNSPLHF.

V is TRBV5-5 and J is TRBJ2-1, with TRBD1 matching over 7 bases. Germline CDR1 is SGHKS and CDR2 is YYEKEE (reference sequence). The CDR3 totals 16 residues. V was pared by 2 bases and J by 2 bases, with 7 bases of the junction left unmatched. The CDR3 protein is CASSFGWQGAYNEQFF. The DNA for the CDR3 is TGTGCCAGCAGCTTTGGTTGGCAGGGGGCCTACAATGAGCAGTTCTTC.

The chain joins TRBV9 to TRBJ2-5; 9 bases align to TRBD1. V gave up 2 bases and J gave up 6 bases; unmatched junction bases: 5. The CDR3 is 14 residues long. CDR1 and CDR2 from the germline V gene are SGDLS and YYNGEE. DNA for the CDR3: TGTGCCAGCAGCGTGGGACAGGGAGGGCAGACCCAGTACTTC. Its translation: CASSVGQGGQTQYF.

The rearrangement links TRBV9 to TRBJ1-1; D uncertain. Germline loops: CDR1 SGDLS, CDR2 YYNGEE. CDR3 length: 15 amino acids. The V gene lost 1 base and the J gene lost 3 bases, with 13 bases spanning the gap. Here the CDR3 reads CASSVSEGSYTEAFF. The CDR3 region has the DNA TGTGCCAGCAGCGTATCAGAAGGGAGTTACACTGAAGCTTTCTTT.

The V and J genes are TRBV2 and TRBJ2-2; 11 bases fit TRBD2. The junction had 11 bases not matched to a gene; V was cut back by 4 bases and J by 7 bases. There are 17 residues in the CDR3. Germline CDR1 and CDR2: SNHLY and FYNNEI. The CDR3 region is CASSAVAGGLGVGELFF. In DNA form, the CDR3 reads TGTGCCAGCAGTGCGGTAGCGGGGGGGCTTGGAGTCGGGGAGCTGTTTTTT.